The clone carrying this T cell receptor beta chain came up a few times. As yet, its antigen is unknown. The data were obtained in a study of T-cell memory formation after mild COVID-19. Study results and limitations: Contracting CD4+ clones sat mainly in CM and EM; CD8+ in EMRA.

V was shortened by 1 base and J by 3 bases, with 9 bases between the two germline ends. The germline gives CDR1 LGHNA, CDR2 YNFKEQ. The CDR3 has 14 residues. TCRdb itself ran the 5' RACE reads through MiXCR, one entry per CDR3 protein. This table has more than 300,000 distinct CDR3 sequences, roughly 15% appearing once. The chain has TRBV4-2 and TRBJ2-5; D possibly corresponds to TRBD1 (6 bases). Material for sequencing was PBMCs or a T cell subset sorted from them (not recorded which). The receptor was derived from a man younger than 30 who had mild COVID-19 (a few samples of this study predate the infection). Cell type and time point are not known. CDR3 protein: CASSQAQGKETQYF. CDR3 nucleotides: TGTGCCAGCAGCCAAGCACAGGGAAAAGAGACCCAGTACTTC.